This T cell receptor beta chain was retrieved from a study of T-cell reconstitution after alpha-beta-depleted transplantation in children. Findings and limits, study-wide: Reportedly, alpha-beta T cells present about two months post-transplant originated from several hundred expanded clones of graft origin. Newly produced T cells mostly accounted for T-cell counts and diversity one year post-transplant.

Germline V lookup: CDR1 DFQATT, CDR2 SNEGSKA (reference sequence). The CDR3 extends over 15 amino acids. V was trimmed by 0 bases and J by 1 base, leaving 13 bases between them. Using unique molecular identifiers, the investigators prepared the TCRbeta library. TCRdb used MiXCR to reprocess the PCR reads, holding one entry per CDR3 protein. The repertoire includes some 300,000 distinct CDR3 sequences, over 9.5% of them detected once, and 7% to 9.5% sits in the top ten. A word on this clonotype: Its matching antigen is unknown.

V is TRBV20-1 and J is TRBJ2-7; D remains unclear. The clonotype comes from a boy in the first two years of life with acute myeloid leukemia, due to receive a stem cell transplant. The material was PBMCs, obtained before TCRalphabeta/CD19-depleted stem cell transplant. CDR3 bases: TGCAGTGCTAGAGATAAGCAGGCGATTTCCTACGAGCAGTACTTC. It specifies CSARDKQAISYEQYF.